Listed here are 28 T cell receptor beta chains from one sample, sequenced in a study of T cells after yellow fever vaccination. TCRdb itself ran the 5' RACE reads through MiXCR, one entry per CDR3 protein. The sample consists of 300,000 to 400,000 distinct CDR3 sequences, almost 4% of them appearing once. Material: PBMCs, obtained 5 days after the yellow fever booster vaccination. Receptors were obtained from a man younger than 35 who received the YFV17D yellow fever vaccine.

J is TRBJ2-1 and V is TRBV27; TRBD2 matches 9 bases. The CDR3 totals 14 residues. V was pared by 5 bases and J by 8 bases, with 7 bases of the junction left unmatched. Looked up from germline, CDR1 is MNHEY and CDR2 is SMNVEV (reference sequence). CDR3 in DNA: TGTGCCAGCAGTCCGGGACTAGCTATTGATGAGCAGTTCTTC. Its translation is CASSPGLAIDEQFF.

This clonotype was picked up many times. The rearrangement joins TRBV5-1 to TRBJ2-3; D is undetermined. This CDR3 has 13 amino acids. The V gene lost 0 bases and the J gene lost 5 bases, with 7 bases spanning the gap. CDR1 and CDR2 from the germline V gene are SGHRS and YFSETQ. The CDR3 DNA is TGCGCCAGCAGCTTGGCGCAACTAGATACGCAGTATTTT. Protein product: CASSLAQLDTQYF.

The rearrangement uses TRBV25-1 and TRBJ1-1; D is ambiguous. Deletions cut 0 bases from V and 4 bases from J, with 9 bases between. Germline lookup yields CDR1 MGHDK and CDR2 SYGVNS. The CDR3 extends over 14 amino acids. CDR3 sequence: CASSEYRISTEAFF. The CDR3, as DNA: TGTGCCAGCAGTGAATATCGCATATCCACTGAAGCTTTCTTT.

There are many counts of this clonotype. The chain recombines TRBV9 with TRBJ1-6, with D unresolved. Germline V lookup: CDR1 SGDLS, CDR2 YYNGEE. The CDR3 has 14 residues. V dropped 3 bases and J dropped 0 bases, with 4 bases sitting between them. The CDR3 sequence is CASSESSYNSPLHF. CDR3 bases: TGTGCCAGCAGCGAAAGCTCCTATAATTCACCCCTCCACTTT.

The V call is TRBV10-3, the J call TRBJ2-1; possible D gene TRBD1, 5 bases. The CDR3 contains 14 residues. The germline V and J ends were trimmed by 0 bases and 7 bases, with 10 bases remaining between them. CDR1 and CDR2 from the germline V gene are ENHRY and SYGVKD. As DNA, the CDR3 is TGTGCCATCAGTGAGTCAGGGGTGGAAAATGAGCAGTTCTTC. It translates to CAISESGVENEQFF.

This clonotype came up a few times. The chain has TRBV7-2 and TRBJ2-3; D may be TRBD2 (5 bases). This CDR3 has 15 amino acids. V dropped 6 bases and J dropped 0 bases, with 13 bases sitting between them. Germline V gene data show CDR1 as SGHTA and CDR2 as FQGNSA. The CDR3: CASRPTIASTDTQYF. The CDR3 nucleotides are TGTGCCAGCAGGCCGACGATAGCGAGCACAGATACGCAGTATTTT.

This clonotype was counted only a few times. This chain joins TRBV27 and TRBJ1-2, with no clear D. V was shortened by 6 bases and J by 1 base, with 18 bases between the two germline ends. The CDR3 sequence is 16 residues long. CDR1 and CDR2 from the germline V gene are MNHEY and SMNVEV (reference sequence). The CDR3 region has the DNA TGTGCCAGCAGAGACCGGACGTCGGACTTTAACTATGGCTACACCTTC. Residues: CASRDRTSDFNYGYTF.

The rearrangement joins TRBV6-6 to TRBJ1-2, with D maybe TRBD1 (6 bases). This CDR3 spans 15 amino acids. CDR1 MNHNY and CDR2 SVGAGI come from the germline V gene (reference sequence). Trimming took off 8 bases at V and 5 bases at J, with 21 bases between the two ends. The CDR3 is CASEGGTPGSYGYTF. CDR3 bases: TGTGCCAGCGAAGGGGGGACTCCGGGGTCGTATGGCTACACCTTC.

This clonotype occurred a few times. This chain joins TRBV6-5 and TRBJ2-3; D not resolved. The germline gives CDR1 MNHEY, CDR2 SVGAGI. With 0 bases removed from V and 2 bases from J, the gap between germline ends came to 6 bases. This CDR3 region has 14 residues. CDR3 amino acids: CASSYSTTTDTQYF. CDR3 coding DNA: TGTGCCAGCAGTTACTCGACGACCACAGATACGCAGTATTTT.

This clonotype was detected only a few times. The chain uses TRBV7-8 and TRBJ2-1, with 9 nucleotides matching TRBD2. V dropped 5 bases and J dropped 2; count of bases not matched to a gene: 4. The CDR3 is made up of 15 amino acids. CDR1 is SGHVS and CDR2 is FQNEAQ in the germline V gene. CDR3 in DNA: TGTGCCAGCAGCCCTACTAGCGGGCCCTACAATGAGCAGTTCTTC. This translates into CASSPTSGPYNEQFF.

There are many counts of this clonotype. This chain joins TRBV7-2 and TRBJ2-3, with 11 positions matching TRBD2. From germline, CDR1 is SGHTA and CDR2 FQGNSA. There are 21 residues in the CDR3. The V gene end was trimmed by 2 bases and the J gene end by 0 bases; junction bases not matched to a gene: 16. The CDR3 nucleotides are TGTGCCAGCAGCTTACTTGGGTTAGCGGGGGGGTTCCCACTTAGCACAGATACGCAGTATTTT. Protein: CASSLLGLAGGFPLSTDTQYF.

This clonotype occurred a few times. The chain is built from TRBV10-3 and TRBJ1-4; D is possibly TRBD1 (5 bases). Germline assignment: CDR1 ENHRY and CDR2 SYGVKD. This CDR3 comprises 13 residues. V gave up 6 bases and J gave up 5 bases, with 10 bases separating them. The CDR3 spells CAIRGTENEKLFF. In DNA, the CDR3 is TGTGCCATCAGGGGGACTGAGAATGAAAAACTGTTTTTT.

The V gene is TRBV12-3 or TRBV12-4, the J gene TRBJ2-5; D is perhaps TRBD2 (6 bases). The V end was cut by 6 bases, the J end by 5 bases, with 19 bases between. The CDR3 covers 15 residues. The CDR3 loop reads CASRPGGGVRETQYF. For the CDR3, the DNA is TGTGCCAGCAGGCCCGGGGGTGGCGTGCGGGAGACCCAGTACTTC.

At least ten counts were recorded for this clonotype. The chain uses TRBV28 and TRBJ2-1; 10 nucleotides line up with TRBD1. Germline values: CDR1 MDHEN, CDR2 SYDVKM. This CDR3 contains 14 residues. V lost 2 bases to trimming and J lost 7 bases; unmatched junction nucleotides: 2. Here the CDR3 DNA reads TGTGCCAGCAGTTTAGGGGGACAGGGGAATGAGCAGTTCTTC. It is translated as CASSLGGQGNEQFF.

This clonotype was seen repeatedly, ten times or more. This chain links TRBV5-1 with TRBJ2-1; TRBD2 matches at 13 bases. J was trimmed by 6 bases and V by 4 bases; bases with no gene match: 7. Germline assignment: CDR1 SGHRS and CDR2 YFSETQ. The CDR3 sequence is 16 residues long. The CDR3 DNA follows: TGCGCCAGCAGCGCAACTAGCGGGGGGGCCCTCAATGAGCAGTTCTTC. As protein: CASSATSGGALNEQFF.

This clonotype was found a few times. The rearrangement links TRBV7-6 to TRBJ1-5, with D unresolved. Germline V CDR1 and CDR2: SGHVS, FNYEAQ. The V end was cut by 5 bases, the J end by 5 bases, with 10 bases between. This CDR3 spans 13 amino acids. The CDR3 bases are TGTGCCAGCAGCCCCGGGGTATATCAGCCCCAGCATTTT. Residues: CASSPGVYQPQHF.

This clonotype was found many times. The CDR3 loop reads CASSMLLDGEAFF. For the CDR3, the DNA is TGTGCCAGTAGTATGCTCCTGGACGGGGAAGCTTTCTTT. This chain connects TRBV19 to TRBJ1-1, with no clear D. The length of the CDR3 is 13 residues. V was trimmed by 3 bases and J by 8 bases, leaving 13 bases between them. Germline CDR1 reads LNHDA; CDR2 reads SQIVND (reference sequence). The full variable domain, with the rest looked up from reference TRBV19 and TRBJ1-1, is DGGITQSPKYLFRKEGQNVTLSCEQNLNHDAMYWYRQDPGQGLRLIYYSQIVNDFQKGDIAEGYSVSREKKESFPLTVTSAQKNPTAFYLCASSMLLDGEAFFGQGTRLTVV.

This clonotype turned up a few times. This chain links TRBV20-1 with TRBJ2-1; tentative D call: TRBD2 (6 bases). The V gene's germline CDR1 is DFQATT and CDR2 SNEGSKA (reference sequence). CDR3 length equals 15 residues. Deletions cut 4 bases from V and 0 bases from J, with 13 bases between. The CDR3 loop is CSAIPGTYSYNEQFF. Here the CDR3 DNA reads TGCAGTGCTATTCCCGGGACTTACTCCTACAATGAGCAGTTCTTC.

V gene TRBV4-2 combines with J gene TRBJ2-7, with D perhaps matching TRBD2 (7 bases). Germline CDR1 and CDR2: LGHNA and YNFKEQ. The V gene lost 1 base and the J gene lost 6 bases, with 19 bases spanning the gap. This CDR3 spans 16 amino acids. CDR3 DNA sequence: TGTGCCAGCAGCCAAGTAGGGGGACTACCTTCGAGCGAGCAGTACTTC. It translates to CASSQVGGLPSSEQYF.

This clonotype was seen a handful of times. The rearrangement links TRBV6-1 to TRBJ2-7; D perhaps matches TRBD2 (5 bases). CDR1 is MNHNS and CDR2 is SASEGT in the germline V gene. The CDR3 consists of 10 residues. Trimming pared 3 bases from V and 9 bases from J, leaving 6 bases between. The CDR3 coding sequence is TGTGCCAGCAGTGATGAGGGGCAGTACTTC. This gives the protein CASSDEGQYF.

This clonotype was observed a handful of times. The V call is TRBV18, the J call TRBJ2-7, with 10 nucleotides matching TRBD1. The ends lost 6 bases at V and 3 bases at J; junction bases unmatched: 11. Germline lookup yields CDR1 KGHSH and CDR2 LQKENI. The CDR3 totals 16 residues. CDR3 region: CASSRRTGTGVYEQYV. Here the CDR3 DNA reads TGTGCCAGCTCTCGCAGAACCGGGACAGGGGTCTACGAGCAGTACGTC.

As DNA, the CDR3 is TGTGCCAGCAGCCGTTACCGGGACTCCACAGATACGCAGTATTTT. Translation gives CASSRYRDSTDTQYF. The V gene is TRBV7-6, the J gene TRBJ2-3, with D perhaps matching TRBD2 (6 bases). Germline V gene sequence: CDR1 SGHVS, CDR2 FNYEAQ. CDR3 length equals 15 residues. Between the trimmed V and J ends, which lost 5 bases and 2 bases, there was a span of 14 bases.

This clonotype was counted between two and nine times. The rearrangement uses TRBV7-9 and TRBJ1-4; 9 bases map to TRBD1. With 8 bases clipped from V and 4 bases from J, the junction kept 8 bases outside the gene matches. The CDR3 loop spans 15 amino acids. Per germline, CDR1 SEHNR and CDR2 FQNEAQ (reference sequence). CDR3 protein: CASRAPGQGNEKLFF. The CDR3 DNA reads as TGTGCCAGCCGAGCCCCGGGACAGGGTAATGAAAAACTGTTTTTT.

The chain employs TRBV7-3 and TRBJ2-1; TRBD1 might be the D (6 bases). Germline assignment: CDR1 SGHTA and CDR2 FQGTGA. The CDR3 is 18 residues long. V was clipped by 1 base and J by 7 bases, with 23 bases between them. The chain's CDR3 is CASSLMGAATASGNEQFF. CDR3 nucleotides: TGTGCCAGCAGCTTAATGGGGGCTGCGACAGCTAGTGGGAATGAGCAGTTCTTC.

This clonotype was found a few times. The chain recombines TRBV2 with TRBJ2-7; D gene unclear. Germline V gene lookup returns CDR1 SNHLY and CDR2 FYNNEI. The V end lost 4 bases, the J end lost 2 bases, and 12 bases lay between the germline ends. This CDR3 is built from 14 residues. Here the CDR3 reads CASSVGVDPYEQYF. The CDR3 DNA reads as TGTGCCAGCAGTGTCGGCGTAGACCCCTACGAGCAGTACTTC.

The table lists this clonotype with a few counts. The V gene is TRBV9, the J gene TRBJ2-2; D not resolved. This CDR3 comprises 12 residues. Germline V gene data show CDR1 as SGDLS and CDR2 as YYNGEE. Trimming removed 0 bases at V and 7 bases at J, with 4 bases between. In DNA, the CDR3 is TGTGCCAGCAGCGTAGCAGTCGGGGAGCTGTTTTTT. Protein: CASSVAVGELFF.

This clonotype was seen more than once but under ten times. The chain couples TRBV7-2 to TRBJ2-5; maybe TRBD1 (6 bases). Germline V CDR1 and CDR2: SGHTA, FQGNSA. Trimming cost V 5 bases and J 11 bases, with 18 bases left between them. This CDR3 contains 13 residues. The CDR3 sequence: CASSGRTERGQYF. The DNA of the CDR3 is TGTGCCAGCAGCGGCCGGACAGAGAGAGGGCAGTACTTC.

The V call is TRBV15, the J call TRBJ2-5; 12 bases are shared with TRBD2. The CDR3 spans 17 residues. The V gene's germline CDR1 is LNHNV and CDR2 YYDKDF (reference sequence). V lost 5 bases to trimming and J lost 1 base; unmatched junction nucleotides: 8. The CDR3 DNA reads TGTGCCACCAGCTCTACCGGGACTAGCGGGCCCCAAGAGACCCAGTACTTC. As protein: CATSSTGTSGPQETQYF.